The 10 T cell receptor beta chains below come from one sample, sequenced in a study of blood T cell repertoires in COVID-19. This table comes from immunoSEQ multiplex PCR, and its TCRdb copy is limited to in-frame clones, with some not included. The table shows approximately 250,000 clones, with around 90% occurring only once. The sample consisted of PBMCs or T cells enriched from blood (not recorded which). The source is a man aged 40-49 years who had been exposed to COVID-19.

The chain employs TRBV18 and TRBJ1-5, with a tentative D call TRBD1 (5 bases). Germline V gives CDR1 KGHSH, CDR2 LQKENI. This CDR3 region has 13 residues. Trimming cost V 3 bases and J 7 bases, with 10 bases left between them. DNA for the CDR3: TGTGCCAGCTCACCGCAGGGTTGGCAGCCCCAGCATTTT. Amino acids: CASSPQGWQPQHF.

The chain links TRBV23-1 to TRBJ2-7; TRBD2 is a possible D gene (6 bases). TRBV23-1 is labeled an ORF, and its function is uncertain. V was cut by 4 bases and J by 0 bases, with 16 bases left in between. There are 16 residues in the CDR3. The CDR3 here is CASSRASGDFSYEQYF. The CDR3 bases are TGCGCCAGCAGTCGTGCTTCGGGAGACTTCTCCTACGAGCAGTACTTC.

This rearrangement joins TRBV6-1 to TRBJ1-1; D remains unclear. Germline V lookup: CDR1 MNHNS, CDR2 SASEGT. CDR3 length equals 16 residues. V lost 4 bases to trimming and J lost 0 bases, with 15 bases between them. DNA for the CDR3: TGTGCCAGCAGTGCTTACCGGATAGGAGTGAACACTGAAGCTTTCTTT. Translation: CASSAYRIGVNTEAFF.

The CDR3 nucleotides are TGTGCCACTAGTCTGAACACTGAAGCTTTCTTT. This translates into CATSLNTEAFF. V is TRBV28 and J is TRBJ1-1; no clear D gene. CDR3 length equals 11 residues. Between the trimmed V and J ends, which lost 10 bases and 0 bases, there was a span of 6 bases. Germline assignment: CDR1 MDHEN and CDR2 SYDVKM.

The chain recombines TRBV2 with TRBJ2-7; D might be TRBD1 (6 bases). This CDR3 has 13 residues. The ends were cut back, 10 bases at V and 3 bases at J, with 16 bases in the middle. Germline V lookup: CDR1 SNHLY, CDR2 FYNNEI. The chain's CDR3 is CAIDRDNHYEQYF. For the CDR3, the DNA is TGTGCCATAGACCGGGACAACCACTACGAGCAGTACTTC.

This sequence joins TRBV19 and TRBJ1-1; D unresolved. The CDR3 length is 14 residues. Trimming took off 1 base at V and 3 bases at J, with 9 bases between the two ends. Germline assignment: CDR1 LNHDA and CDR2 SQIVND (reference sequence). Written as DNA, the CDR3 is TGTGCCAGTAGTATAGTAATTGGCTACACTGAAGCTTTCTTT. Translating gives CASSIVIGYTEAFF.

This sequence joins TRBV18 and TRBJ1-3, with TRBD1 identical over 7 bases. The junction had 3 bases not matched to a gene; V was cut back by 1 base and J by 0 bases. CDR1 KGHSH and CDR2 LQKENI come from the germline V gene. The CDR3 contains 16 residues. The CDR3 coding sequence is TGTGCCAGCTCACCACTAGGGACAGACTCTGGAAACACCATATATTTT. Residues: CASSPLGTDSGNTIYF.

This chain joins TRBV3-1 (or the pseudogene TRBV3-2) and TRBJ2-3; D remains ambiguous. Germline V lookup: CDR1 LGHDT, CDR2 YNNKEL (reference sequence). The CDR3 has 16 residues. Trimming removed 0 bases from V and 2 bases from J, with 12 bases in between. The CDR3, as DNA: TGTGCCAGCAGCCAAGACCCCTCGGGTGTCACAGATACGCAGTATTTT. Its protein product is CASSQDPSGVTDTQYF.

This chain uses TRBV14 with TRBJ2-2; 7 nucleotides match TRBD1. The CDR3 runs 18 residues. Germline-derived CDR1 and CDR2 are SGHDN and FVKESK. The J segment lost 0 bases and the V segment lost 4 bases, leaving 11 bases of the junction unmatched. The CDR3 loop is CASSRLFTGAPNTGELFF. DNA of the CDR3: TGTGCCAGCAGCCGGCTCTTTACAGGGGCCCCGAACACCGGGGAGCTGTTTTTT.

This clone was detected only a few times. The chain is built from TRBV3-1 (or the pseudogene TRBV3-2) and TRBJ1-1; D not resolved. The CDR3 is made up of 14 amino acids. Germline CDR1 and CDR2: LGHDT and YNNKEL (reference sequence). Trimming left V 1 base short and J 1 base short, with 7 bases between. The CDR3 DNA reads as TGTGCCAGCAGCCAAGTAGAGGGGAACACTGAAGCTTTCTTT. It encodes CASSQVEGNTEAFF.